This TCR beta chain is drawn from a study of T cells in tuberculosis. Overall study context: This South African cohort compared adolescents with or without latent tuberculosis against adults with active tuberculosis. General study results and limits: A GMM-specific repertoire classifier reached 80% to 90% accuracy, AUROC 0.90. Active tuberculosis TCR-alpha repertoires lay closer to GMM-specific TCRs than IGRA-negative controls, suggesting clonal expansion.

V was clipped by 5 bases and J by 2 bases, with 19 bases between them. Germline CDR1 MDHEN, CDR2 SYDVKM. CDR3 length: 16 amino acids. Profiled with immunoSEQ multiplex PCR; TCRdb holds only in-frame clones, not every one. This table holds 25,000 to 35,000 clones, roughly 95% found once. A note on this clone: Its matching antigen is unknown.

Material for sequencing was PBMCs. The genes are TRBV28 and TRBJ2-7; tentatively, D is TRBD1 (6 bases). The TCR sequence derives from a donor aged 5-35 years with latent tuberculosis or without tuberculosis infection. In nucleotides, the CDR3 is TGTGCCAGCAGTCCCTATCGAACAGGGATCCCCTACGAGCAGTACTTC. Its protein is CASSPYRTGIPYEQYF.